Below are 19 T cell receptor beta chains sequenced from a single sample in a study of T-cell reconstitution after alpha-beta-depleted transplantation in children (dated by TCRdb to 2015 to 2016). This sample's treatment or condition label indicates: allogeneic hematopoietic cell transplantation with graft depleted of TCRalphabeta T cells and CD19 B cells. Receptor libraries were prepared by PCR. The data were produced on an Illumina HiSeq 2500. TCR libraries were prepared with molecular barcoding, using unique molecular identifiers to normalize TCRbeta repertoire quantification. TCRdb trimmed the raw reads at Q25, called clones with MiXCR and kept productive beta chains. All rows with the same CDR3 protein become a single entry with the most common DNA and genes. The sample contains around 450,000 distinct CDR3 sequences, 15% to 20% of them found a single time. Approximately 29% of the sample lies in the top ten.

The sequenced sample was PBMCs, mostly from graft donor cells, obtained 360 days after TCRalphabeta/CD19-depleted stem cell transplant. The receptor source for this set is a boy younger than two who had a stem cell transplant for Wiskott-Aldrich syndrome, so the T cells may come from the graft donor.

The V and J genes are TRBV12-3 or TRBV12-4 and TRBJ1-5; 7 bases map to TRBD1. V dropped 2 bases and J dropped 6; count of bases not matched to a gene: 7. CDR3 length equals 15 residues. CDR3 in amino acids: CASSLRRTGIQPQHF. The CDR3, as DNA: TGTGCCAGCAGTTTAAGGAGGACAGGCATTCAGCCCCAGCATTTT.

V and J are TRBV6-5 and TRBJ1-3; 7 bases are a match to TRBD1. CDR3 size: 15 residues. V lost 4 bases, J lost 4 bases, and 7 bases stayed unmatched. From germline, CDR1 is MNHEY and CDR2 SVGAGI. The chain's CDR3 is CASSFTTGIGNTIYF. CDR3 DNA sequence: TGTGCCAGCAGTTTCACGACAGGGATAGGAAACACCATATATTTT.

The chain uses TRBV29-1 and TRBJ2-5, with 11 nucleotides matching TRBD1. V lost 6 bases and J lost 4; bases outside the gene matches: 4. The germline CDR1 and CDR2 sequences are SQVTM and ANQGSEA. The CDR3 has 13 amino acids. CDR3 in DNA: TGCAGCGTAAGGACAGGGGGCAGAGAGACCCAGTACTTC. Protein product: CSVRTGGRETQYF.

This clonotype was counted only a few times. The chain employs TRBV24-1 and TRBJ2-2; D is unclear. The CDR3 is 20 residues long. V lost 3 bases to trimming and J lost 1 base, with 23 bases between them. Germline-derived CDR1 and CDR2 are KGHDR and SFDVKD. The CDR3 loop reads CATSDTRHRADGGNTGELFF. The CDR3 nucleotides read TGTGCCACCAGTGATACCAGACATAGGGCGGACGGTGGGAACACCGGGGAGCTGTTTTTT.

The J gene is TRBJ2-7, the V gene TRBV28, with no clear D. CDR3 length: 12 residues. The germline gives CDR1 MDHEN, CDR2 SYDVKM. Trimming removed 6 bases from V and 6 bases from J, with 12 bases in between. The CDR3 loop reads CASRGQPREQYF. Written as DNA, the CDR3 is TGTGCCAGCAGGGGTCAACCGCGCGAGCAGTACTTC.

This clonotype has ten or more counts. The genes are TRBV12-3 or TRBV12-4 and TRBJ1-2; no reliable D call. CDR3 length: 11 amino acids. The V end was cut by 4 bases, the J end by 7 bases, with 7 bases between. Here the CDR3 reads CASSSPAGYTF. CDR3 DNA sequence: TGTGCCAGCAGTTCGCCAGCTGGCTACACCTTC.

This clonotype came up a few times. This chain connects TRBV7-2 to TRBJ2-7; 9 bases are a match to TRBD2. The V gene end was trimmed by 5 bases and the J gene end by 0 bases; junction bases not matched to a gene: 5. Germline lookup yields CDR1 SGHTA and CDR2 FQGNSA. The CDR3 covers 15 residues. In DNA, the CDR3 is TGTGCCAGCAGCGGAACTAGCGGGTTCTCCTACGAGCAGTACTTC. Its protein product is CASSGTSGFSYEQYF.

The CDR3 loop reads CSARDPGGPAFF. DNA for the CDR3: TGCAGTGCTAGAGATCCGGGAGGGCCCGCGTTCTTC. The V and J genes are TRBV20-1 and TRBJ2-1; 8 bases are shared with TRBD2. The germline gives CDR1 DFQATT, CDR2 SNEGSKA (reference sequence). The V and J ends lost 0 bases and 15 bases, in that order; junction bases with no gene match: 7. The CDR3 extends over 12 amino acids.

This clonotype was observed a few times. This rearrangement joins TRBV20-1 to TRBJ2-5; D is undetermined. V was trimmed by 3 bases and J by 1 base, leaving 12 bases between them. Per the germline V gene, CDR1 is DFQATT and CDR2 is SNEGSKA (reference sequence). The CDR3 consists of 14 residues. CDR3 bases: TGCAGTGCTAGCACTGACTGGTTCCAAGAGACCCAGTACTTC. Its protein is CSASTDWFQETQYF.

The CDR3 sequence: CASSPGTSGRYYNEQFF. The CDR3 nucleotides are TGTGCCAGCTCACCCGGGACTAGCGGGAGGTACTACAATGAGCAGTTCTTC. The chain is built from TRBV18 and TRBJ2-1; 15 bases are shared with TRBD2. Germline-derived CDR1 and CDR2 are KGHSH and LQKENI. V lost 3 bases to trimming and J lost 3 bases; unmatched junction nucleotides: 3. CDR3 size: 17 residues.

V and J are TRBV28 and TRBJ1-1; D call uncertain. This CDR3 has 12 residues. Trimming cost V 8 bases and J 7 bases, with 14 bases left between them. The germline gives CDR1 MDHEN, CDR2 SYDVKM. DNA for the CDR3: TGTGCCAGCCACACCGGGGTCAGTGAAGCTTTCTTT. Its protein product is CASHTGVSEAFF.

The rearrangement uses TRBV29-1 and TRBJ2-7; 12 nucleotides line up with TRBD2. This CDR3 comprises 15 residues. V was pared by 6 bases and J by 6 bases, with 12 bases of the junction left unmatched. Germline CDR1 is SQVTM and CDR2 is ANQGSEA. The CDR3 reads CSVLPASGRVREQYF. CDR3 nucleotides: TGCAGCGTCCTCCCCGCTAGCGGGAGGGTTCGCGAGCAGTACTTC.

There are a few counts of this clonotype. The chain has TRBV5-1 and TRBJ2-5, with D possibly called TRBD1 or TRBD2 (5 bases each). The CDR3 is 14 amino acids. Per the germline V gene, CDR1 is SGHRS and CDR2 is YFSETQ. Trimming left V 0 bases short and J 5 bases short, with 11 bases between. CDR3 sequence reads: CASSLGSGQETQYF. The CDR3, as DNA: TGCGCCAGCAGCTTGGGTTCGGGGCAGGAGACCCAGTACTTC.

This clonotype was seen a few times. The chain has TRBV9 and TRBJ1-2; 7 bases fit TRBD1. The V and J ends lost 3 bases and 2 bases, in that order; junction bases with no gene match: 7. This CDR3 region has 15 residues. The germline V gene encodes CDR1 SGDLS and CDR2 YYNGEE. CDR3 nucleotides: TGTGCCAGCAGCGGCCCAGCGACAGGGAACTATGGCTACACCTTC. It yields the protein CASSGPATGNYGYTF.

This rearrangement joins TRBV7-9 to TRBJ2-7, with TRBD2 as a possible D gene (5 bases). The CDR3 totals 15 residues. Germline CDR1 is SEHNR and CDR2 is FQNEAQ (reference sequence). The V gene lost 1 base and the J gene lost 3 bases, with 13 bases spanning the gap. CDR3 in DNA: TGTGCCAGCAGCTTAGGCGGGCCCCCACACTACGAGCAGTACTTC. Residues: CASSLGGPPHYEQYF.

This clonotype was picked up many times. The chain carries TRBV20-1 and TRBJ2-7, with 12 bases identical to TRBD2. The CDR3 runs 14 residues. V was clipped by 1 base and J by 3 bases; unmatched bases: 1. Germline lookup yields CDR1 DFQATT and CDR2 SNEGSKA (reference sequence). The CDR3 loop is CSARASGRVYEQYF. For the CDR3, the DNA is TGCAGTGCTAGAGCTAGCGGGAGGGTCTACGAGCAGTACTTC.

The chain uses TRBV5-1 and TRBJ2-7; 13 bases are shared with TRBD2. The CDR3 is made up of 16 amino acids. Trimming took 1 base from V and 5 from J; bases not matched to a gene: 6. The germline gives CDR1 SGHRS, CDR2 YFSETQ. The CDR3 region has the DNA TGCGCCAGCAGCTTGAATCTCGGACTAGCGGGAGACGAGCAGTACTTC. This encodes CASSLNLGLAGDEQYF.

The chain links TRBV19 to TRBJ2-1; D gene unclear. Trimming took off 3 bases at V and 10 bases at J, with 10 bases between the two ends. There are 12 residues in the CDR3. Per the germline V gene, CDR1 is LNHDA and CDR2 is SQIVND (reference sequence). CDR3 sequence: CASSMGSPEQFF. The CDR3 DNA sequence: TGTGCCAGTAGTATGGGCTCACCCGAGCAGTTCTTC.

The sample holds a few counts of this clonotype. The chain has TRBV7-6 and TRBJ1-1; 8 bases are a match to TRBD1. Trimming removed 5 bases from V and 1 base from J; junction bases left unmatched: 9. The CDR3 covers 16 residues. The germline gives CDR1 SGHVS, CDR2 FNYEAQ. This chain's CDR3 is CASSPRQGKGNTEAFF. Written as DNA, the CDR3 is TGTGCCAGCAGCCCCAGACAGGGGAAGGGGAACACTGAAGCTTTCTTT.